A selection of T cell receptor beta chains follows, all from one sample in a study of cytomegalovirus exposure and HLA in healthy donors. Some clones are missing from TCRdb's copy, which holds only in-frame ones; the method was immunoSEQ multiplex PCR. In the table there are 92,000 or so clones, over 60% of which are singletons. The specimen sequenced was PBMCs. These receptors all come from a woman aged 45-65 years in good health and CMV-seropositive. CDR3s include the opening cysteine and the closing phenylalanine or tryptophan. A D gene is named only where the DNA matches it firmly. Some rows mark clone size as missing; the rest say once, few, many or name a class of expanded clone.

v_call	j_call	clone_size	d_call	cdr3_nt	cdr3_aa
TRBV20-1	TRBJ1-2	few	NA	TGCAGTGCTAGTGTCTTCTATGGCTACACCTTC	CSASVFYGYTF
TRBV12-2	TRBJ2-7	once	NA	TGTGCAAGTCGCTCGCCAGATTTGGGGGCGTATTCCCTCTACGAGCAGTACTTC	CASRSPDLGAYSLYEQYF
TRBV5-4	TRBJ1-2	NA	NA	TGTGCCAGCAGCTTGGGGTCAGGGGAAGGCTACACCTTC	CASSLGSGEGYTF
TRBV29-1	TRBJ2-1	NA	NA	TGCAGCGTTGGGACTCGGAAGGTCAATGAGCAGTTCTTC	CSVGTRKVNEQFF
TRBV18	TRBJ1-2	NA	TRBD1	TGTGCCAGCTCACCAGGGACAGGAACCTTTAACTATGGCTACACCTTC	CASSPGTGTFNYGYTF
TRBV7-9	TRBJ2-6	NA	NA	TGTGCCAGCAGCTTAGGAGTTACTGGGGCCAACGTCCTGACTTTC	CASSLGVTGANVLTF
TRBV9	TRBJ2-5	NA	TRBD2	TGTGCCAGCAGCGTAGGGGGCGGGGGGATAAAAGAGACCCAGTACTTC	CASSVGGGGIKETQYF
TRBV7-9	TRBJ2-3	NA	NA	TGTGCCAGCAGCCTGGACTACTCCACAGATACGCAGTATTTT	CASSLDYSTDTQYF
TRBV4-3	TRBJ1-3	NA	TRBD1	TGCGCCAGCAGCCCTTCGGACAGGGAGAGTGGAAACACCATATATTTT	CASSPSDRESGNTIYF
TRBV27	TRBJ2-1	NA	TRBD1	TGTGCCAGCAGTTCCCGGGACAGGGACTACAATGAGCAGTTCTTC	CASSSRDRDYNEQFF
TRBV27	TRBJ1-1	few	NA	TGTGCCAGCAGTCCACCGGGCACTGAAGCTTTCTTT	CASSPPGTEAFF
TRBV7-3	TRBJ2-7	NA	TRBD2	TGTGCCAGCAGCTTTAGACTAGCGGGGGGTCAGCTCTACGAGCAGTACTTC	CASSFRLAGGQLYEQYF
TRBV6-5	TRBJ2-7	few	NA	TGTGCCAGCTCGAGGGGGGGGGCGACTTCCGAGCAGTACTTC	CASSRGGATSEQYF
TRBV15	TRBJ1-2	NA	NA	TGTGCCACCAGCAGAGATTGGACTCAGGGAGGCGGCTACACCTTC	CATSRDWTQGGGYTF
TRBV28	TRBJ1-6	once	NA	TGTGCCAGCAGTTTACGGGGGGGCGCGTCCTATAATTCACCCCTCCACTTT	CASSLRGGASYNSPLHF
TRBV30	TRBJ1-1	few	TRBD1	TGTGCCTGGAGGGCGCTGACAGGGGGCGCTTCTGAAGCTTTCTTT	CAWRALTGGASEAFF
TRBV7-2	TRBJ2-1	few	TRBD2	TGTGCCAGCAGCTCTTTAGCGGGGGGGGGTAATGAGCAGTTCTTC	CASSSLAGGGNEQFF
TRBV19	TRBJ2-1	NA	TRBD1	TGTGCCAGTAGTATAGATGAACAGGGGACGTACAATGAGCAGTTCTTC	CASSIDEQGTYNEQFF
TRBV27	TRBJ2-7	few	NA	TGTGCCAGCAGGCCCCTTGGGGGCGGCTCCTACGAGCAGTACTTC	CASRPLGGGSYEQYF
TRBV2	TRBJ2-5	NA	NA	TGTGCCAGCAGTGACGAGGGGGGGGAGACCCAGTACTTC	CASSDEGGETQYF
TRBV7-3	TRBJ2-3	NA	TRBD2	TGTGCCAGCAGTGGGCGGGGGGGCACAGATACGCAGTATTTT	CASSGRGGTDTQYF
TRBV7-2	TRBJ1-4	NA	NA	TGTGCCAGCAGCTTAGCTGGGCAGGGTAGAAAACTGTTTTTT	CASSLAGQGRKLFF
TRBV5-6	TRBJ2-3	NA	TRBD1	TGTGCCAGCAGCTTGGGGGACAGGGTCACAGATACGCAGTATTTT	CASSLGDRVTDTQYF
TRBV11-2	TRBJ2-5	NA	TRBD2	TGTGCCAGCAGCCCTCGACTAGCGGGGGATGGAGAGACCCAGTACTTC	CASSPRLAGDGETQYF
TRBV29-1	TRBJ1-1	NA	NA	TGCAGCGGCGCATGGTCGGGGACTGAAGCTTTCTTT	CSGAWSGTEAFF
TRBV13	TRBJ2-1	NA	TRBD1	TGTGCCAGCAGCTTAGGACAGGGGAGTAATGAGCAGTTCTTC	CASSLGQGSNEQFF
TRBV21-1	TRBJ1-4	NA	NA	TGTGCCAGCAGCAAAGTATCTAGGGAGAGTGAAAAACTGTTTTTT	CASSKVSRESEKLFF
TRBV30	TRBJ1-1	NA	NA	TGTGCCTGGACCACGACAGTGAACACTGAAGCTTTCTTT	CAWTTTVNTEAFF
TRBV7-6	TRBJ2-3	NA	NA	TGTGCCAGCAGCTTCTCCACAGATACGCAGTATTTT	CASSFSTDTQYF
TRBV13	TRBJ2-3	once	TRBD2	TGTGCCAGCAGGGGACTAGCGGGGGGGGCAGATACGCAGTATTTT	CASRGLAGGADTQYF
TRBV2	TRBJ2-7	NA	TRBD2	TGTGCCAGCAGTCCCCTAGCGGGGGGAGTATACGAGCAGTACTTC	CASSPLAGGVYEQYF
TRBV2	TRBJ2-1	once	TRBD2	TGTGCCAGCAAAACCGGGACTATGCCTAATGAGCAGTTCTTC	CASKTGTMPNEQFF
TRBV27	TRBJ2-3	NA	NA	TGTGCCAGCAGTTATCATAAACCCAGGGGTATAACAGATACGCAGTATTTT	CASSYHKPRGITDTQYF
TRBV7-9	TRBJ2-5	NA	TRBD2	TGTTCCAGCAGCTCTATAGCGGGGAACCAAGAGACCCAGTACTTC	CSSSSIAGNQETQYF
TRBV28	TRBJ2-7	NA	NA	TGTGCCAGCAGGGAGGGGCAGACCTACGAGCAGTACTTC	CASREGQTYEQYF
TRBV9	TRBJ1-6	NA	NA	TGTGCCAGCAGCGCCGCGGGTGGGTCACCCCTCCACTTT	CASSAAGGSPLHF
TRBV6-5	TRBJ1-4	NA	NA	TGTGCCAGCAGTCTGGGGGGAAAACTGTTTTTT	CASSLGGKLFF
TRBV30	TRBJ2-5	NA	NA	TGTGCCTGGAGTGTCAGAGTCAGGGAGACCCAGTACTTC	CAWSVRVRETQYF
TRBV7-3	TRBJ1-1	NA	NA	TGTGCCAGCAGCCTGGGGGAGGGCACTGAAGCTTTCTTT	CASSLGEGTEAFF
TRBV19	TRBJ1-2	few	NA	TGTGCCAGTAGTATTTCCGCAGGGGAGAACTATGGCTACACCTTC	CASSISAGENYGYTF
TRBV30	TRBJ2-4	NA	NA	TGTGCCTGGTCAAAAGACTTGGCCAAAAACATTCAGTACTTC	CAWSKDLAKNIQYF
TRBV2	TRBJ1-6	NA	NA	TGTGCCAGCAGTGAGAGGGCGGAAAATTCACCCCTCCACTTT	CASSERAENSPLHF
TRBV5-6	TRBJ2-3	few	NA	TGTGCCAGCAGCCGAGACTACTCCCCCCCCACAGATACGCAGTATTTT	CASSRDYSPPTDTQYF
TRBV6-5	TRBJ2-7	NA	TRBD2	TGTGCCAGCAGCCGGACTAGCGGGGTTCCCTACGAGCAGTACTTC	CASSRTSGVPYEQYF
TRBV5-1	TRBJ2-7	NA	NA	TGCGCCAGCAGCTTGGTACCCCAGGGGCAGACCTACGAGCAGTACTTC	CASSLVPQGQTYEQYF
TRBV28	TRBJ2-7	NA	TRBD1	TGTGCCAGCAGCCCTGGACAGGCACCCTACGAGCAGTACTTC	CASSPGQAPYEQYF
TRBV2	TRBJ1-1	few	NA	TGTGCCAGCAGTGGACAGGAGCTTGAAGCTTTCTTT	CASSGQELEAFF
TRBV28	TRBJ1-4	few	NA	TGTGCCAGCAGTCTCCGAGCGGAAAAACTGTTTTTT	CASSLRAEKLFF
TRBV19	TRBJ2-3	once	TRBD2	TGTGCCAGTAGTATTACGGGAGGGTGGGATACGCAGTATTTT	CASSITGGWDTQYF
TRBV27	TRBJ2-1	NA	TRBD2	TGTGCCAGCAGTTTATCTAGCGGGGGCAGCTCCTACAATGAGCAGTTCTTC	CASSLSSGGSSYNEQFF
TRBV7-9	TRBJ2-1	once	NA	TGTGCCAGCAGCTTTGCTACAGGAACCCTCTCCTACAATGAGCAGTTCTTC	CASSFATGTLSYNEQFF